These 19 T cell receptor beta chains share one sample of origin, sequenced in a study of blood T cell repertoires in COVID-19. Method: immunoSEQ multiplex PCR; TCRdb's copy keeps in-frame clones and lacks some. The data contain about 140,000 clones, 85% to 90% of them singletons. Sequenced sample: peripheral blood. The receptor source for this set is a woman aged 60 to 75 with acute or convalescent COVID-19.

V gene TRBV7-8 combines with J gene TRBJ2-1, with a possible D match to TRBD2 (7 bases). V was shortened by 1 base and J by 2 bases, with 15 bases between the two germline ends. Germline assignment: CDR1 SGHVS and CDR2 FQNEAQ. This CDR3 is 17 amino acids long. This CDR3 is CASSLEGGGVTYNEQFF. CDR3 coding DNA: TGTGCCAGCAGCTTAGAGGGAGGGGGGGTAACCTACAATGAGCAGTTCTTC.

V usage is TRBV5-4 and J usage is TRBJ2-5; TRBD1 agrees at 8 bases. The J segment lost 5 bases and the V segment lost 3 bases, leaving 6 bases of the junction unmatched. The CDR3 has 14 residues. CDR1 SGHNT and CDR2 YYREEE come from the germline V gene (reference sequence). CDR3 in DNA: TGTGCCAGCAGCTCGCAGGGGGCTGTGGAGACCCAGTACTTC. This translates into CASSSQGAVETQYF. The whole variable domain, filled in from reference TRBV5-4 and TRBJ2-5, reads ETGVTQSPTHLIKTRGQQVTLRCSSQSGHNTVSWYQQALGQGPQFIFQYYREEENGRGNFPPRFSGLQFPNYSSELNVNALELDDSALYLCASSSQGAVETQYFGPGTRLLVL.

This sequence joins TRBV28 and TRBJ2-3; D perhaps matches TRBD2 (6 bases). V lost 5 bases and J 5 bases, leaving 20 bases between the germline ends. The CDR3 runs 16 residues. Germline V gene sequence: CDR1 MDHEN, CDR2 SYDVKM. The CDR3 region is CASSPWGQGGEDTQYF. The DNA of the CDR3 is TGTGCCAGCAGTCCATGGGGCCAAGGCGGGGAAGATACGCAGTATTTT.

This CDR3 reads CASSYGLAVQETQYF. The CDR3 nucleotides are TGTGCCAGCAGCTACGGACTAGCGGTCCAAGAGACCCAGTACTTC. The chain carries TRBV7-9 and TRBJ2-5; 10 positions match TRBD2. This CDR3 spans 15 amino acids. The J segment lost 1 base and the V segment lost 4 bases, leaving 3 bases of the junction unmatched. Germline V lookup: CDR1 SEHNR, CDR2 FQNEAQ (reference sequence).

This clone was seen only once. The gene calls are TRBV24-1 and TRBJ1-3; D ambiguous. V lost 6 bases to trimming and J lost 0 bases, with 5 bases between them. The CDR3 has 13 amino acids. Looked up from germline, CDR1 is KGHDR and CDR2 is SFDVKD. The CDR3 region is CATSPGSGNTIYF. The CDR3 DNA reads as TGTGCCACCAGTCCAGGCTCTGGAAACACCATATATTTT.

The chain carries TRBV15 and TRBJ2-1; no clear D gene. CDR3 length equals 14 residues. CDR1 and CDR2 from the germline V gene are LNHNV and YYDKDF (reference sequence). V was cut by 0 bases and J by 9 bases, with 12 bases left in between. CDR3 bases: TGTGCCACCAGCAGAGATCAGGTGACGATTGAGCAGTTCTTC. It codes for CATSRDQVTIEQFF.

The chain carries TRBV6-2 or TRBV6-3 and TRBJ1-1, with 7 bases aligning to TRBD1. The J segment lost 4 bases and the V segment lost 4 bases, leaving 9 bases of the junction unmatched. Germline CDR1 is MNHEY and CDR2 is SVGEGT. The CDR3 is 15 amino acids. The CDR3 bases are TGTGCCAGCAGTTCCAACACCTACAGGGGCACTGAAGCTTTCTTT. Its protein product is CASSSNTYRGTEAFF.

The chain is built from TRBV4-1 and TRBJ2-1; a possible D gene is TRBD2 (5 bases). The CDR3 has 16 amino acids. CDR1 is MGHRA, CDR2 YSYEKL, per germline. The V end lost 1 base, the J end lost 2 bases, and 12 bases lay between the germline ends. CDR3 nucleotide sequence: TGCGCCAGCAGCCAAGCGGTGGGAGACACCTACAATGAGCAGTTCTTC. This translates into CASSQAVGDTYNEQFF.

The chain combines TRBV5-4 with TRBJ1-6, with a tentative D call TRBD1 (6 bases). V dropped 6 bases and J dropped 4 bases, with 14 bases sitting between them. The length of the CDR3 is 15 residues. Germline loops: CDR1 SGHNT, CDR2 YYREEE (reference sequence). The CDR3 protein is CASTGPGEYNSPLHF. CDR3 DNA: TGTGCCAGCACCGGACCAGGGGAATATAATTCACCCCTCCACTTT.

This clone was seen only a few times. V gene TRBV2 combines with J gene TRBJ2-7, with D maybe TRBD2 (5 bases). Trimming took off 3 bases at V and 4 bases at J, with 13 bases between the two ends. CDR1 is SNHLY and CDR2 is FYNNEI in the germline V gene. This CDR3 region has 14 residues. The CDR3 DNA is TGTGCCAGCAGTGACAGGAAGACTAAGTACGAGCAGTACTTC. Translated: CASSDRKTKYEQYF. Full variable domain (outside the CDR3, taken from reference TRBV2 and TRBJ2-7): EPEVTQTPSHQVTQMGQEVILRCVPISNHLYFYWYRQILGQKVEFLVSFYNNEISEKSEIFDDQFSVERPDGSNFTLKIRSTKLEDSAMYFCASSDRKTKYEQYFGPGTRLTVT.

This clone was seen once. A read error may account for a junction end that differs from germline. CDR3 protein: CASSQEAGKSNYGCTF. The CDR3 DNA sequence: TGCGCCAGCAGCCAAGAAGCGGGGAAAAGTAACTATGGCTGCACCTTC. V gene TRBV4-1 combines with J gene TRBJ1-2, with no clear D. The germline CDR1 and CDR2 sequences are MGHRA and YSYEKL. The CDR3 runs 16 residues.

The gene calls are TRBV4-1 and TRBJ1-1; D may be TRBD1 (6 bases). V lost 0 bases, J lost 1 base, and 9 bases lay in between. There are 15 residues in the CDR3. Germline loops: CDR1 MGHRA, CDR2 YSYEKL. CDR3 residues: CASSQEGQPNTEAFF. The CDR3 DNA reads as TGCGCCAGCAGCCAAGAAGGACAGCCGAACACTGAAGCTTTCTTT.

This chain connects TRBV5-1 to TRBJ2-2; D may be TRBD1 (6 bases). This CDR3 region has 16 residues. Deletions cut 4 bases from V and 4 bases from J, with 17 bases between. CDR1 and CDR2 (germline): SGHRS, YFSETQ. This chain's CDR3 is CASSPHRDAGTGELFF. The CDR3 coding sequence is TGCGCCAGCAGCCCTCACAGGGACGCAGGCACCGGGGAGCTGTTTTTT.

The chain links TRBV28 to TRBJ2-5, with TRBD1 identical over 11 bases. Germline V gene data show CDR1 as MDHEN and CDR2 as SYDVKM. V shed 1 base and J 7 bases; nucleotides not matched to a gene: 11. The CDR3 totals 17 residues. The CDR3 DNA follows: TGTGCCAGCAGTTTATCATGGAGGGGACAGGGGGTTGGGACCCAGTACTTC. Amino acid sequence: CASSLSWRGQGVGTQYF. Looking up the rest from reference TRBV28 and TRBJ2-5 gives the full variable domain: DVKVTQSSRYLVKRTGEKVFLECVQDMDHENMFWYRQDPGLGLRLIYFSYDVKMKEKGDIPEGYSVSREKKERFSLILESASTNQTSMYLCASSLSWRGQGVGTQYFGPGTRLLVL.

The rearrangement links TRBV5-1 to TRBJ1-2; possible D gene TRBD1, 5 bases. The V gene lost 0 bases and the J gene lost 4 bases, with 10 bases spanning the gap. Germline CDR1 and CDR2: SGHRS and YFSETQ. The CDR3 contains 14 residues. The CDR3 DNA sequence: TGCGCCAGCAGCTTGGCCCAGGGCGGCTATGGCTACACCTTC. This gives the protein CASSLAQGGYGYTF.

This clone was picked up one time. The V call is TRBV7-8, the J call TRBJ2-2; 14 positions match TRBD2. The V and J ends lost 4 bases and 2 bases, in that order; junction bases with no gene match: 3. The CDR3 is 17 residues long. From germline, CDR1 is SGHVS and CDR2 FQNEAQ. CDR3 in amino acids: CASSWTSGGINTGELFF. The CDR3, as DNA: TGTGCCAGCAGCTGGACTAGCGGGGGGATTAACACCGGGGAGCTGTTTTTT.

The chain has TRBV5-6 and TRBJ2-5; D may be TRBD2 (6 bases). V was trimmed by 2 bases and J by 5 bases, leaving 10 bases between them. Germline-derived CDR1 and CDR2 are SGHDT and YYEEEE. This CDR3 is built from 13 residues. Here the CDR3 DNA reads TGTGCCAGCAGCTTCGGGAGAGGGGAGACCCAGTACTTC. Translating it yields CASSFGRGETQYF.

In its sample, this clone was seen a few times. The chain recombines TRBV7-9 with TRBJ1-4; TRBD1 matches at 7 bases. The germline CDR1 and CDR2 sequences are SEHNR and FQNEAQ (reference sequence). CDR3 length: 15 residues. J was trimmed by 8 bases and V by 4 bases; bases with no gene match: 10. The CDR3 nucleotides are TGTGCCAGCAGCTCGGGGACAGCCCCGGGGGAAAAACTGTTTTTT. This gives the protein CASSSGTAPGEKLFF.

The chain joins TRBV5-1 to TRBJ2-5; TRBD1 aligns across 8 bases. Unmatched junction bases numbered 3, after V lost 9 bases and J lost 5 bases. The CDR3 is 11 residues long. CDR1 and CDR2 from the germline V gene are SGHRS and YFSETQ. Here the CDR3 reads CATRTGETQYF. In DNA, the CDR3 is TGCGCCACCAGGACAGGGGAGACCCAGTACTTC.